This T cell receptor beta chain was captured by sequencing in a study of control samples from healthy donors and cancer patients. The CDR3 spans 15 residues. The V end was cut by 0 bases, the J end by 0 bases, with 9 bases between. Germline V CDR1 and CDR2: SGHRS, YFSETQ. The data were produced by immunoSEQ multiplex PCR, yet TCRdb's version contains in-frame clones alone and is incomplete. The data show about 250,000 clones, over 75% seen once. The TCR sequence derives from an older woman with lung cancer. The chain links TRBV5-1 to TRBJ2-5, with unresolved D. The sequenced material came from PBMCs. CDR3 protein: CASSLGNYDQETQYF. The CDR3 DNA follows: TGCGCCAGCAGCTTGGGAAATTATGACCAAGAGACCCAGTACTTC.